What follows describes a single TCR beta chain. The table lists this clonotype with many counts. Its antigen is still unknown. One base away there is no much larger clone; base qualities are not given. The germline V gene encodes CDR1 SQVTM and CDR2 ANQGSEA. V gives up 5 bases and J gives up 15 bases, and the segment between their germline ends measures 20 bases. Inclusive of the bounding cysteine and phenylalanine, the CDR3 is 12 residues long. The only DNA kept is the CDR3, 36 bases in frame from the first base. Taken with the paper, the label for treatment or condition translates to: allogeneic hematopoietic cell transplantation with graft depleted of TCRalphabeta T cells and CD19 B cells. TCRalphabeta/CD19-depleted allogeneic hematopoietic cell grafts were given to the transplant recipients, all of whom were children. Libraries came from PCR. Instrument on record: Illumina HiSeq 2500. TCR library preparation used molecular barcoding, with unique molecular identifiers applied to normalize quantification of the TCRbeta repertoire. TCRdb handled the public reads itself, with Q25 trimming in fastp and clone calling in MiXCR, and kept productive beta chains. Under each unique CDR3 protein, matching rows form one entry showing the most common genes and DNA. For this sample the table gives fewer than 250,000 distinct CDR3 sequences, of which roughly 8.2% were detected only once. 6% to 7% of the sample goes to the ten largest clones.

The source of the sample is a study of T-cell reconstitution after alpha-beta-depleted transplantation in children (dated by TCRdb to between 2015 and 2016). In terms of the full investigation: Using TCR repertoire profiling, the study quantitatively followed how T-cell immune reconstitution unfolded in children after TCRalphabeta/CD19-depleted allogeneic hematopoietic cell transplantation. Points the paper makes about the study in general: Over the following months the frequencies of hyperexpanded clones went down, and after one year T-cell counts and TCRbeta diversity were mostly credited to newly produced T cells. The apparently early alphabetaT-cell count recovery about two months after transplant was reportedly dependent on only several hundred rapidly expanded clones derived from non-depleted graft cells. In some patients, high TCRbeta diversity at day 60 was attributed to recipient T cells and intrathymic progenitors that had survived conditioning.

The rearranged segments are TRBV29-1 and TRBJ2-1, and TRBD1 may be the D gene, going by 6 matching bases. The starting material was PBMCs, mostly from graft donor cells, obtained 180 days after TCRalphabeta/CD19-depleted stem cell transplant. The clonotype comes from a male patient younger than 18 who had a stem cell transplant for acute lymphoblastic leukemia, so the T cells may come from the graft donor. The CDR3 reads as follows: CSVSGMGASLFF. The nucleotide sequence reads as follows: TGCAGCGTTTCAGGAATGGGGGCTAGCCTGTTCTTC.